The clone carrying this T cell receptor (beta chain) was observed a handful of times. V gave up 4 bases and J gave up 5 bases, with 8 bases separating them. Looked up from germline, CDR1 is KGHSH and CDR2 is LQKENI. This CDR3 spans 12 amino acids. The data were obtained in a study of T-cell reconstitution after alpha-beta-depleted transplantation in children. Unique molecular identifiers were used in preparing the TCRbeta library. A single record per CDR3 protein comes from TCRdb applying MiXCR to the PCR reads. The sample carries 420,000 or so distinct CDR3 sequences, approximately 11% recorded once.

This sample comprised PBMCs from the stem cell graft donor, obtained from the stem cell graft. V is TRBV18 and J is TRBJ1-2, with D unclear. The TCR comes from a human donor who donated a stem cell graft to a child with acute myeloid leukemia. The CDR3 DNA follows: TGTGCCAGCTCACACGATGTGTATGGCTACACCTTC. This sequence encodes CASSHDVYGYTF.